The 21 T cell receptor beta chains in this list originate from one sample, sequenced in a study of radiation and T cells in renal cell carcinoma. The time point is: baseline pretreatment blood. The treatment here: 15 Gy SBRT to primary tumor, nephrectomy 4 weeks later. The repertoire was sequenced with immunoSEQ multiplex PCR; TCRdb's copy has only in-frame clones and lacks some. This table has 110,000 to 150,000 clones, around four fifths appearing once. The sequences come from blood, collected from a patient whose treatment included radiotherapy and nephrectomy. Receptors originate from a woman aged 45-60 years with renal cell carcinoma.

The V gene is TRBV6-1, the J gene TRBJ1-1; 7 positions agree with TRBD1. The V gene's germline CDR1 is MNHNS and CDR2 SASEGT. The junction had 7 bases not matched to a gene; V was cut back by 4 bases and J by 5 bases. CDR3 length equals 14 residues. The CDR3 DNA reads TGTGCCAGCAGTGGCAGGGACAGCCTAACTGAAGCTTTCTTT. It specifies CASSGRDSLTEAFF.

The genes are TRBV19 and TRBJ1-5; 8 bases map to TRBD1. CDR3 length equals 14 residues. Germline V gene data show CDR1 as LNHDA and CDR2 as SQIVND (reference sequence). J lost 6 bases, V lost 5 bases, and 6 bases had no gene match. CDR3 sequence: CASSVDRVSQPQHF. CDR3 sequence (DNA): TGTGCCAGTAGTGTGGACAGGGTGAGTCAGCCCCAGCATTTT.

In this sample, this clone turned up a few times. The rearrangement uses TRBV10-3 and TRBJ2-7, with TRBD1 matching over 8 bases. Germline trimming cut 9 bases from V and 5 bases from J; bases unmatched to any gene: 6. The CDR3 is 12 residues long. The germline gives CDR1 ENHRY, CDR2 SYGVKD. The CDR3: CAIGQGGHEQYF. The DNA of the CDR3 is TGTGCCATTGGACAGGGCGGCCACGAGCAGTACTTC.

The chain links TRBV9 to TRBJ1-1; D gene ambiguous. With 0 bases removed from V and 1 base from J, the gap between germline ends came to 10 bases. This CDR3 is 15 amino acids long. CDR1 is SGDLS, CDR2 YYNGEE, per germline. The CDR3 nucleotides read TGTGCCAGCAGCGTAGGCCCGGAGAAGAACACTGAAGCTTTCTTT. Translation gives CASSVGPEKNTEAFF.

This rearrangement joins TRBV4-3 to TRBJ1-2; D not certain. The germline V and J ends were trimmed by 0 bases and 4 bases, with 9 bases remaining between them. Germline CDR1 LGHNA, CDR2 YSLEER. This CDR3 has 14 amino acids. Here the CDR3 reads CASSQDLGGYGYTF. The CDR3 nucleotides are TGCGCCAGCAGCCAAGATTTGGGCGGCTATGGCTACACCTTC.

Only one count was recorded for this clone. This rearrangement joins TRBV19 to TRBJ1-1; D is unresolved. The length of the CDR3 is 13 residues. Germline CDR1 is LNHDA and CDR2 is SQIVND (reference sequence). V was shortened by 3 bases and J by 7 bases, with 12 bases between the two germline ends. The CDR3 protein is CASSMGKGSEAFF. In DNA, the CDR3 is TGTGCCAGTAGTATGGGGAAAGGAAGTGAAGCTTTCTTT. Drawing the rest from reference TRBV19 and TRBJ1-1, the complete variable domain is DGGITQSPKYLFRKEGQNVTLSCEQNLNHDAMYWYRQDPGQGLRLIYYSQIVNDFQKGDIAEGYSVSREKKESFPLTVTSAQKNPTAFYLCASSMGKGSEAFFGQGTRLTVV.

The rearrangement links TRBV30 to TRBJ2-7; 9 nucleotides agree with TRBD1. The trim removed 2 bases at V and 0 bases at J, leaving 5 bases unmatched. The CDR3 length is 15 residues. Germline V gene data show CDR1 as GTSNPN and CDR2 as SVGIG (reference sequence). The DNA of the CDR3 is TGTGCCTGGAGTTTTGGGACAGGGATCTCCTACGAGCAGTACTTC. Amino acids: CAWSFGTGISYEQYF.

This clone appeared a single time. This chain links TRBV7-2 with TRBJ2-7, with D hard to call. V was shortened by 1 base and J by 2 bases, with 9 bases between the two germline ends. Germline V gene data show CDR1 as SGHTA and CDR2 as FQGNSA. The CDR3 has 14 amino acids. CDR3 DNA: TGTGCCAGCAGCTTAGAAAGGAATACCTACGAGCAGTACTTC. Amino acid sequence: CASSLERNTYEQYF.

The V gene is TRBV21-1, the J gene TRBJ2-7. TRBV21-1 is a pseudogene. This CDR3 has 16 amino acids. As DNA, the CDR3 is TGTGCCAGCAGCAAAAATTTTGGGACCAAGCCCTCCGAGCAGTACTTC. Protein: CASSKNFGTKPSEQYF.

The chain links TRBV6-1 to TRBJ2-7, with 10 bases aligning to TRBD1. The CDR3 totals 15 residues. In germline, CDR1 is MNHNS, CDR2 SASEGT. Trimming at V came to 8 bases and at J to 1 base, leaving 8 bases not matched to a gene. The CDR3 sequence: CASGATGGESYEQYF. CDR3 in DNA: TGTGCCAGCGGCGCGACAGGGGGCGAATCCTACGAGCAGTACTTC.

The chain recombines TRBV28 with TRBJ2-5; no definite D call. The CDR3 sequence is 11 residues long. Trimming took off 6 bases at V and 5 bases at J, with 7 bases between the two ends. Germline V gene lookup returns CDR1 MDHEN and CDR2 SYDVKM. This CDR3 is CASRIGETQYF. As DNA, the CDR3 is TGTGCCAGCAGGATTGGGGAGACCCAGTACTTC.

The chain links TRBV9 to TRBJ2-1, with D possibly being TRBD2 (6 bases). The germline CDR1 and CDR2 sequences are SGDLS and YYNGEE. The CDR3 loop spans 13 amino acids. V was cut by 0 bases and J by 9 bases, with 10 bases left in between. The CDR3 protein is CASSVASGLEQFF. The DNA for the CDR3 is TGTGCCAGCAGCGTAGCTTCGGGACTTGAGCAGTTCTTC. Filled out from reference TRBV9 and TRBJ2-1, the complete variable domain reads DSGVTQTPKHLITATGQRVTLRCSPRSGDLSVYWYQQSLDQGLQFLIQYYNGEERAKGNILERFSAQQFPDLHSELNLSSLELGDSALYFCASSVASGLEQFFGPGTRLTVL.

V is TRBV5-1 and J is TRBJ1-1; 7 bases align to TRBD1. J gave up 7 bases and V 5 bases, and 11 bases lay outside the gene matches. The germline V gene has CDR1 SGHRS and CDR2 YFSETQ. This CDR3 spans 14 amino acids. The CDR3 DNA follows: TGCGCCAGCAGGATGACAGGGAGTAGCGGTGAAGCTTTCTTT. It specifies CASRMTGSSGEAFF.

The gene calls are TRBV6-5 and TRBJ2-7, with D uncertain. The CDR3 loop spans 13 amino acids. Germline loops: CDR1 MNHEY, CDR2 SVGAGI. The V end lost 5 bases, the J end lost 2 bases, and 10 bases lay between the germline ends. The chain's CDR3 is CASSQDATYEQYF. CDR3 DNA sequence: TGTGCCAGCAGTCAGGACGCAACCTACGAGCAGTACTTC.

The chain has TRBV2 and TRBJ2-5, with D maybe TRBD2 (5 bases). V lost 6 bases and J lost 5, with 16 bases in between. The CDR3 runs 14 residues. Looked up from germline, CDR1 is SNHLY and CDR2 is FYNNEI. CDR3 residues: CASREDPYPETQYF. CDR3 in DNA: TGTGCCAGCAGGGAGGACCCCTACCCCGAGACCCAGTACTTC.

This clone came up once. The V gene is TRBV5-4, the J gene TRBJ2-7; tentative D call: TRBD2 (6 bases). The CDR3 consists of 14 residues. The germline CDR1 and CDR2 sequences are SGHNT and YYREEE (reference sequence). Trimming left V 4 bases short and J 5 bases short, with 16 bases between. In DNA form, the CDR3 reads TGTGCCAGCAGCGCGGGGCCCACGGTCCACGAGCAGTACTTC. Protein sequence: CASSAGPTVHEQYF.

The chain is built from TRBV5-1 and TRBJ2-1; D possibly corresponds to TRBD2 (7 bases). Germline V gives CDR1 SGHRS, CDR2 YFSETQ. Trimming pared 2 bases from V and 7 bases from J, leaving 16 bases between. This CDR3 region has 15 residues. CDR3 bases: TGCGCCAGCAGCTTCCTAGTGGGAGGGGGAAATGAGCAGTTCTTC. It is translated as CASSFLVGGGNEQFF.

This chain links TRBV30 with TRBJ1-6; possibly TRBD1 for D (6 bases). V was pared by 2 bases and J by 4 bases, with 12 bases between. This CDR3 region has 15 residues. CDR1 and CDR2 (germline): GTSNPN, SVGIG (reference sequence). The CDR3 here is CAWSNRDRYNSPLHF. CDR3 bases: TGTGCCTGGAGTAACAGGGATCGTTATAATTCACCCCTCCACTTT.

This sequence joins TRBV15 and TRBJ2-7; D ambiguous. The CDR3 totals 13 residues. V lost 2 bases, J lost 2 bases, and 7 bases lay in between. The germline V gene has CDR1 LNHNV and CDR2 YYDKDF (reference sequence). The CDR3 nucleotides read TGTGCCACCAGCAGATCCGTGGCCTACGAGCAGTACTTC. Translated, it gives CATSRSVAYEQYF. The whole variable domain, filled in from reference TRBV15 and TRBJ2-7, reads DAMVIQNPRYQVTQFGKPVTLSCSQTLNHNVMYWYQQKSSQAPKLLFHYYDKDFNNEADTPDNFQSRRPNTSFCFLDIRSPGLGDTAMYLCATSRSVAYEQYFGPGTRLTVT.

The chain recombines TRBV7-2 with TRBJ1-5; D gene unclear. CDR1 is SGHTA, CDR2 FQGNSA, per germline. This CDR3 is built from 13 residues. Deletions cut 4 bases from V and 4 bases from J, with 8 bases between. This chain's CDR3 is CASSYGPNQPQHF. CDR3 bases: TGTGCCAGCAGCTATGGACCAAATCAGCCCCAGCATTTT.

This chain uses TRBV18 with TRBJ1-5, with D unclear. The CDR3 extends over 14 amino acids. Deletions cut 4 bases from V and 6 bases from J, with 13 bases between. CDR1 is KGHSH, CDR2 LQKENI, per germline. CDR3 protein: CASSLGRGSQPQHF. CDR3 coding DNA: TGTGCCAGCTCACTGGGCCGCGGGAGTCAGCCCCAGCATTTT.